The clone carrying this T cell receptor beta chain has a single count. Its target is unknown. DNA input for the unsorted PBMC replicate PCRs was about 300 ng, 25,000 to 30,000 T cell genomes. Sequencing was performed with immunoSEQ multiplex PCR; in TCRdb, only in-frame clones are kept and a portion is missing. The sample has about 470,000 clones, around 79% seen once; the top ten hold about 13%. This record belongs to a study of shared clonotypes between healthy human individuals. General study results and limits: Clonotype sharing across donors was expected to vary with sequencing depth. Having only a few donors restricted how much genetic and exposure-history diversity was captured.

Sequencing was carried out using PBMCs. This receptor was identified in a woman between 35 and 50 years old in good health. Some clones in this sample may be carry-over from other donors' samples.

The chain's CDR3 is CASSRDSSTNEQFF. The CDR3 DNA follows: TGTGCCAGTAGCCGGGACTCGTCCACGAATGAGCAGTTCTTC. This chain links TRBV19 with TRBJ2-1; maybe TRBD2 (6 bases). The CDR3 contains 14 residues. Germline V gene sequence: CDR1 LNHDA, CDR2 SQIVND (reference sequence). The V end was cut by 6 bases, the J end by 7 bases, with 16 bases between. Looking up the rest from reference TRBV19 and TRBJ2-1 gives the full variable domain: DGGITQSPKYLFRKEGQNVTLSCEQNLNHDAMYWYRQDPGQGLRLIYYSQIVNDFQKGDIAEGYSVSREKKESFPLTVTSAQKNPTAFYLCASSRDSSTNEQFFGPGTRLTVL.